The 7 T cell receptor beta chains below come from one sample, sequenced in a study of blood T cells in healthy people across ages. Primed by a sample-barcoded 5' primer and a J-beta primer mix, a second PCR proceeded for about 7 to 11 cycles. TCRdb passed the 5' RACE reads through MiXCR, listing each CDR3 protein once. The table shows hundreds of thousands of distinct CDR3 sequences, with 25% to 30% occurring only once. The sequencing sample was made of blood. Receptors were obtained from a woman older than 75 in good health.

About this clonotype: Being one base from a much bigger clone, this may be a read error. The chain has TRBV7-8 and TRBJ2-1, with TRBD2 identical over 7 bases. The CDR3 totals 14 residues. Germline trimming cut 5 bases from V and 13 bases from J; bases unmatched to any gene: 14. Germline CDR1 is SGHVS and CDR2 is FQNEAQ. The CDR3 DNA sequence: TGTGCCAGCAGCCAACGACTAGCAAGGGAGACCCAGTTCTTC. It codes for CASSQRLARETQFF. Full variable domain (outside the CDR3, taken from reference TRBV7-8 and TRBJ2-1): GAGVSQSPRYKVAKRGQDVALRCDPISGHVSLFWYQQALGQGPEFLTYFQNEAQLDKSGLPSDRFFAERPEGSVSTLKIQRTQQEDSAVYLCASSQRLARETQFFGPGTRLTVL.

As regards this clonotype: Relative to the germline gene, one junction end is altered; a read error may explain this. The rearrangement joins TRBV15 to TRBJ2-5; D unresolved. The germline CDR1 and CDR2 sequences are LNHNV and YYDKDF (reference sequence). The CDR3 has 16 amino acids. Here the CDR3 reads CATSSPQSADFNEQYF. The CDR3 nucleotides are TGCGCCACCAGCTCGCCACAGAGTGCCGATTTCAATGAGCAGTACTTC.

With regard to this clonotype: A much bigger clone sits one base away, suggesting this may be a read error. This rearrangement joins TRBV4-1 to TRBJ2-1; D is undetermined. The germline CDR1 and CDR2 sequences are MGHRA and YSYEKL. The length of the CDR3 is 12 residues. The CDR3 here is CTSSQDWGEQFF. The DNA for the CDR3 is TGCACCAGCAGCCAAGATTGGGGTGAGCAGTTCTTC.

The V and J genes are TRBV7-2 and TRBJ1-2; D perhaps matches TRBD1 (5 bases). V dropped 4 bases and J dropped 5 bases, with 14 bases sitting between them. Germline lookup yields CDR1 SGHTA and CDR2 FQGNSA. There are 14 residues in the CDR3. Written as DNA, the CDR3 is TGTGCCAGCAGCTGGGGGGACGGAAGATATGGCTACACCTTC. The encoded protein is CASSWGDGRYGYTF.

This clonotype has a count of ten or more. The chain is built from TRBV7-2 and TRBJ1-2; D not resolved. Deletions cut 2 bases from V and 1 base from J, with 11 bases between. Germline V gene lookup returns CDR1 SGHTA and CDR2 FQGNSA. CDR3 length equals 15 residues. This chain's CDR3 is CASSLTASHNYGYTF. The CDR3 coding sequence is TGTGCCAGCAGCTTAACAGCCTCTCATAACTATGGCTACACCTTC.

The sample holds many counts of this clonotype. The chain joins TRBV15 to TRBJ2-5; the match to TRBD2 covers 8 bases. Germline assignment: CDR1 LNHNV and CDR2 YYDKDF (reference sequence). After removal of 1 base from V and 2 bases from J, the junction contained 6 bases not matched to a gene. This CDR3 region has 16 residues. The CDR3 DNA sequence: TGTGCCACCAGCAGAGGGGGTCGGGGGGGTCAAGAGACCCAGTACTTC. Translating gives CATSRGGRGGQETQYF.

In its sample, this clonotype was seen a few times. The CDR3 here is CASSYGGAAGNEQYF. CDR3 nucleotide sequence: TGTGCCAGCAGTTACGGGGGGGCTGCTGGCAATGAGCAGTACTTC. The gene calls are TRBV6-2 or TRBV6-3 and TRBJ2-1, with a tentative D call TRBD2 (7 bases). The assigned J gene may be wrong: the sequence end matches TRBJ2-7 better. CDR1 and CDR2 from the germline V gene are MNHEY and SVGEGT. The CDR3 is 15 amino acids.